This T cell receptor (beta chain) appears in the sequencing data of a study of blood T cell repertoires in COVID-19 (dated by TCRdb to the early 2020s). The study in broad terms: The collaborator samples originated in the United States, Italy and Spain and spanned the acute and convalescent phases of COVID-19. Deeply sampled blood TCRbeta repertoires from subjects exposed to, actively infected with, or recovered from COVID-19 were included in the dataset. Samples were obtained from the ongoing ImmuneRACE study (first 160 participants) and from some 1,300 subjects provided by 6 global collaborators. Sample metadata almost always included a de-identified subject ID, COVID-19 status, age in years and sex. A freely available public database, intended as a resource for researchers studying the immune response to SARS-CoV-2, is where the repertoires were released. The material from the prospective study consisted of cDNA or gDNA derived from T cells, B-cell-depleted T cells, or PBMCs. HLA class I and class II types, where available, came from metadata supplied by the sample provider rather than from assay-based typing. Summary of the overall study and its limitations: The amount of clinical and demographic metadata varied by source and participant and was provided uncurated.

TCRbeta CDR3 regions were amplified from genomic DNA by means of the immunoSEQ Assay, a bias-controlled multiplex PCR. In the original analysis: The number of nucleated cells in each sample was estimated by amplification of reference gene primers within the assay. Sequence reads were collapsed and filtered to measure the absolute abundance of every unique TCRbeta CDR3 rearrangement. For each sample, productive Simpson clonality was calculated as the square root of Simpson's diversity index over productive rearrangements. Sourced from immuneACCESS, this table was stored by TCRdb with only in-frame sequences that have V and J called. A share of the clones is absent; for the studies checked, an unresolved V gene accounts for under half, and the remainder has no known explanation. The V and J calls and the clone size are those of that table, but D and trimming were determined from the DNA. The sample table contains about 210,000 clones; only one count was recorded for 82% of them. Approximately 12% of the sample comes from the top ten.

V lost 6 bases and J lost 5 bases; the stretch between them is 14 bases long. The germline V gene sets CDR1 to SGHVS and CDR2 to FNYEAQ. Counted from cysteine to phenylalanine, this CDR3 has 13 amino acids. The CDR3 DNA has 39 bases and is translated from base 1. This clone was detected once. Its antigen is currently not known. The sample holds no much larger clone one base away, and base qualities are not on file. Whole blood was collected in K2EDTA tubes by collaborating institutions according to the institutions' own protocols. For TCRbeta analysis, collaborator samples were shipped as frozen whole blood, as isolated PBMCs, or as DNA extracted from either sample type.

Sample: peripheral blood. The sequence was obtained from a middle-aged woman with acute or convalescent COVID-19. The sequence links TRBV7-6 to TRBJ2-7; TRBD1 could be the D gene, as 6 bases match. The DNA reads as follows: TGTGCCAGCAGTTCGACAGGTTCGAACGAGCAGTACTTC. It codes for CASSSTGSNEQYF.